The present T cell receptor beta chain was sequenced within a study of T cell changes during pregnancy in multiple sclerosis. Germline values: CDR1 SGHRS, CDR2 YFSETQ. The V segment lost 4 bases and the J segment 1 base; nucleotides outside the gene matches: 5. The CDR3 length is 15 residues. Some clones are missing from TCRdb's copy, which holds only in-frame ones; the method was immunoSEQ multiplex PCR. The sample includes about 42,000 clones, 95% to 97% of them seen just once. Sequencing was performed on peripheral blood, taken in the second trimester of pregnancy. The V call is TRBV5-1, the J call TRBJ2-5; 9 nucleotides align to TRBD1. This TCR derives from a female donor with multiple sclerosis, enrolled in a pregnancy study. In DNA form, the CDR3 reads TGCGCCAGCAGCCGCGGACAGGGGTCCCAAGAGACCCAGTACTTC. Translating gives CASSRGQGSQETQYF.